This T cell receptor beta chain was recorded in a study of cytomegalovirus exposure and HLA in healthy donors. Turning to this clone: Its specificity is not known.

Donors came from a validation cohort of 95 to 150 subjects, distinct from the first 666-subject cohort. Per germline, CDR1 LNHDA and CDR2 SQIVND (reference sequence). V was cut by 6 bases and J by 6 bases, with 12 bases left in between. The CDR3 is made up of 12 amino acids. Study observations and caveats: According to the study, 150 to 200 TCR beta chains were cytomegalovirus-associated.

Libraries were prepared by immunoSEQ multiplex PCR; TCRdb keeps only in-frame clonotypes and omits some of them. Of about 65,000 clones listed, approximately 96% are singletons. This chain uses TRBV19 with TRBJ2-7, with a tentative D call TRBD2 (6 bases). The sequence was collected from a young man in good health and CMV-seropositive. Sequencing was done on a sample of PBMCs. The CDR3 loop is CASSSGGAEQYF. The CDR3 DNA is TGTGCCAGTAGCTCCGGCGGGGCCGAGCAGTACTTC. Combining the CDR3 with reference TRBV19 and TRBJ2-7 gives the whole variable domain DGGITQSPKYLFRKEGQNVTLSCEQNLNHDAMYWYRQDPGQGLRLIYYSQIVNDFQKGDIAEGYSVSREKKESFPLTVTSAQKNPTAFYLCASSSGGAEQYFGPGTRLTVT.